This T cell receptor beta chain was sequenced in a study of T-cell reconstitution after alpha-beta-depleted transplantation in children. CDR1 is SQVTM, CDR2 ANQGSEA, per germline. V shed 6 bases and J 5 bases; nucleotides not matched to a gene: 10. The CDR3 is 14 residues long. This clonotype was seen ten or more times. Unique molecular identifiers were built into the TCRbeta library. TCRdb fed the PCR reads into MiXCR, producing one record per CDR3 protein. The sample gives 280,000 or so distinct CDR3 sequences, 11% of which show up once; roughly a quarter is in the top ten. The chain couples TRBV29-1 to TRBJ1-1; 9 bases map to TRBD1. The sequence derives from a male patient between 2 and 10 years old who had a stem cell transplant for chronic granulomatous disease, so the T cells may come from the graft donor. The material sequenced was peripheral blood, taken 180 days after TCRalphabeta/CD19-depleted stem cell transplant. As DNA, the CDR3 is TGCAGCGTCGAGGGACAGGGCAGGAGAACTGAAGCTTTCTTT. This gives the protein CSVEGQGRRTEAFF.